Listed here are 17 T cell receptor beta chains from one sample, sequenced in a study of HIV-infected children after antiretroviral therapy interruption. Treatment described: PENTA 11 planned treatment interruption arm or continuous ART arm. RNA-based 3' RACE libraries used unique molecular identifiers. TCRdb called the 3' RACE reads again in MiXCR, with one record for every CDR3 protein. The profile covers around 40,000 distinct CDR3 sequences, with more than 6.5% appearing a single time and approximately 0.9% taken by the ten largest. Material: CD45RA+ CD4+ T cells from PBMCs, pooled from several time points, obtained from a donor given antiretroviral therapy, either interrupted or continuous. Subset reported: naive CD4+ CD45RA+ CD45RO- T cells. These receptors all stem from a pool of human donors with HIV.

The CDR3 protein is CASSFVGTRQETQYF. The CDR3 nucleotides read TGTGCCAGCAGTTTTGTGGGGACCAGACAAGAGACCCAGTACTTC. This chain connects TRBV28 to TRBJ2-5; tentatively, D is TRBD1 or TRBD2 (5 bases each). V lost 3 bases, J lost 2 bases, and 13 bases lay in between. The CDR3 has 15 amino acids. CDR1 is MDHEN and CDR2 is SYDVKM in the germline V gene.

At least ten counts were recorded for this clonotype. V and J are TRBV6-1 and TRBJ1-2; D is undetermined. The V end lost 2 bases, the J end lost 0 bases, and 7 bases lay between the germline ends. Germline assignment: CDR1 MNHNS and CDR2 SASEGT. The CDR3 is 14 amino acids. CDR3 bases: TGTGCCAGCAGTGAACAGGCAGCTAACTATGGCTACACCTTC. It codes for CASSEQAANYGYTF.

The gene calls are TRBV2 and TRBJ2-2; D possibly corresponds to TRBD1 (5 bases). Germline V CDR1 and CDR2: SNHLY, FYNNEI. The CDR3 is 14 residues long. Between the trimmed V and J ends, which lost 8 bases and 10 bases, there was a span of 20 bases. The CDR3 region has the DNA TGTGCCAGCCACAAACAGGAGCTGAATGTGGAGCTGTTTTTT. It yields the protein CASHKQELNVELFF.

This clonotype was seen ten or more times. In nucleotides, the CDR3 is TGTGCCAGCAGCCTACAGCCGGGGGTTGTAGAGACCCAGTACTTC. Protein: CASSLQPGVVETQYF. The chain carries TRBV7-2 and TRBJ2-5; tentative D call: TRBD2 (6 bases). Trimming pared 5 bases from V and 4 bases from J, leaving 17 bases between. This CDR3 has 15 amino acids. CDR1 SGHTA and CDR2 FQGNSA come from the germline V gene.

This clonotype was picked up a small number of times. The chain employs TRBV7-3 and TRBJ2-5; perhaps TRBD1 as D (6 bases). Trimming shortened V by 4 bases and J by 5 bases, and 20 bases separated the two germline ends. CDR3 length: 16 residues. Germline CDR1 SGHTA, CDR2 FQGTGA. The CDR3 loop is CASSSPGQGRPETQYF. The CDR3 DNA reads TGTGCCAGCAGCTCTCCAGGCCAGGGGCGTCCGGAGACCCAGTACTTC.

This clonotype was found many times. CDR3 protein: CSAVPAGRTQETQYF. For the CDR3, the DNA is TGCAGTGCTGTCCCAGCGGGGAGAACCCAAGAGACCCAGTACTTC. The rearrangement uses TRBV20-1 and TRBJ2-5, with TRBD2 matching 7 bases. Trimming at V came to 5 bases and at J to 1 base, leaving 10 bases not matched to a gene. The germline V gene has CDR1 DFQATT and CDR2 SNEGSKA (reference sequence). This CDR3 is built from 15 residues.

This clonotype was seen a few times. The gene calls are TRBV23-1 and TRBJ1-6; D is possibly TRBD1 (5 bases). TRBV23-1 is an open reading frame whose function is uncertain. The CDR3 is 13 residues long. Trimming removed 8 bases from V and 9 bases from J, with 14 bases in between. The chain's CDR3 is CASGGGRGSPLHF. CDR3 nucleotides: TGCGCCAGCGGGGGGGGGAGAGGTTCACCCCTCCACTTT.

At least ten counts were recorded for this clonotype. The V call is TRBV7-3, the J call TRBJ2-1; TRBD2 matches at 13 bases. The V gene's germline CDR1 is SGHTA and CDR2 FQGTGA. J was trimmed by 2 bases and V by 4 bases; bases with no gene match: 5. CDR3 length equals 17 residues. CDR3 in amino acids: CASSSGLAGPTYNEQFF. The CDR3 DNA follows: TGTGCCAGCAGCTCGGGACTAGCGGGGCCAACCTACAATGAGCAGTTCTTC.

V and J are TRBV10-3 and TRBJ1-2; 7 bases map to TRBD1. This CDR3 is built from 13 residues. After removal of 8 bases from V and 5 bases from J, the junction contained 8 bases not matched to a gene. Per germline, CDR1 ENHRY and CDR2 SYGVKD. CDR3 in DNA: TGTGCCATCCAAAATGAGACAGGGTATGGCTACACCTTC. It yields the protein CAIQNETGYGYTF.

This clonotype was counted at least ten times. Compared with germline, one end of the junction differs, possibly owing to a read error. This rearrangement joins TRBV7-7 to TRBJ2-5; 7 bases fit TRBD1. This CDR3 region has 15 residues. Germline-derived CDR1 and CDR2 are SSHAT and FNYEAQ (reference sequence). The CDR3 region is CASSLGPGQQETQYF. CDR3 nucleotide sequence: TGTGCTAGCAGCTTGGGCCCGGGACAGCAAGAGACCCAGTACTTC. Supplemented by reference TRBV7-7 and TRBJ2-5, the full variable domain reads GAGVSQSPRYKVTKRGQDVTLRCDPISSHATLYWYQQALGQGPEFLTYFNYEAQPDKSGLPSDRFSAERPEGSISTLTIQRTEQRDSAMYRCASSLGPGQQETQYFGPGTRLLVL.

In this sample, this clonotype turned up many times. The chain couples TRBV20-1 to TRBJ1-5; 7 bases are a match to TRBD1. The CDR3 is made up of 14 amino acids. Germline CDR1 is DFQATT and CDR2 is SNEGSKA (reference sequence). The trim removed 3 bases at V and 2 bases at J, leaving 4 bases unmatched. The CDR3 sequence is CSARSGGGNQPQHF. In DNA form, the CDR3 reads TGCAGTGCTAGGTCAGGGGGTGGCAATCAGCCCCAGCATTTT.

This clonotype was seen at least ten times. The J gene is TRBJ2-5, the V gene TRBV12-5; 11 nucleotides align to TRBD2. The V segment lost 1 base and the J segment 2 bases; nucleotides outside the gene matches: 3. The CDR3 contains 16 residues. Germline assignment: CDR1 LGHNT and CDR2 FRNRAP. The CDR3 DNA follows: TGTGCTAGTGGTTTGGCCCTAGCGGGGGGACAAGAGACCCAGTACTTC. Its protein product is CASGLALAGGQETQYF. Using reference TRBV12-5 and TRBJ2-5 for the parts outside the CDR3, the full variable domain is DARVTQTPRHKVTEMGQEVTMRCQPILGHNTVFWYRQTMMQGLELLAYFRNRAPLDDSGMPKDRFSAEMPDATLATLKIQPSEPRDSAVYFCASGLALAGGQETQYFGPGTRLLVL.

This clonotype showed up many times. The chain links TRBV27 to TRBJ2-7, with TRBD2 matching over 8 bases. V was pared by 6 bases and J by 3 bases, with 4 bases of the junction left unmatched. The length of the CDR3 is 13 residues. Germline loops: CDR1 MNHEY, CDR2 SMNVEV (reference sequence). CDR3 loop: CASRAGEHYEQYF. The CDR3 coding sequence is TGTGCCAGCAGAGCGGGAGAACACTACGAGCAGTACTTC.

There are many counts of this clonotype. V usage is TRBV20-1 and J usage is TRBJ2-1; D is possibly TRBD1 (6 bases). V was pared by 2 bases and J by 0 bases, with 17 bases between. CDR3 length equals 17 residues. Germline V CDR1 and CDR2: DFQATT, SNEGSKA (reference sequence). CDR3 coding DNA: TGCAGTGCTAGATCCAGGGGTGCAGTCCCCTCCTACAATGAGCAGTTCTTC. Its protein is CSARSRGAVPSYNEQFF.

This chain connects TRBV20-1 to TRBJ2-7; D is ambiguous. This CDR3 spans 14 amino acids. V shed 1 base and J shed 0 bases, with 10 bases lying between them. CDR1 is DFQATT and CDR2 is SNEGSKA in the germline V gene (reference sequence). As DNA, the CDR3 is TGCAGTGCTAGAGGCCATCTCGACTCCTACGAGCAGTACTTC. Amino acid sequence: CSARGHLDSYEQYF.

This clonotype was observed a handful of times. V gene TRBV27 combines with J gene TRBJ2-2, with TRBD1 identical over 7 bases. With V trimmed by 5 bases and J by 4 bases, 7 bases remained unmatched. The CDR3 is made up of 15 amino acids. Germline CDR1 MNHEY, CDR2 SMNVEV (reference sequence). In DNA form, the CDR3 reads TGTGCCAGCAGTGCGACAGGGAAGGGCACCGGGGAGCTGTTTTTT. Its translation is CASSATGKGTGELFF.

This clonotype appeared a few times. The V and J genes are TRBV19 and TRBJ2-3; tentative D call: TRBD1 (6 bases). The CDR3 spans 14 residues. V lost 5 bases to trimming and J lost 4 bases, with 13 bases between them. Germline lookup yields CDR1 LNHDA and CDR2 SQIVND (reference sequence). CDR3: CASSDRTEADTQYF. CDR3 nucleotide sequence: TGTGCCAGTAGTGACAGGACAGAGGCAGATACGCAGTATTTT.